Included here is one T cell receptor (beta chain) sequence, with context. The sample belongs to a study of cytomegalovirus exposure and HLA in healthy donors. This CDR3 region has 14 residues. Germline V gives CDR1 SEHNR, CDR2 FQNEAQ (reference sequence). Trimming at V came to 5 bases and at J to 4 bases, leaving 6 bases not matched to a gene. Primers included in the PCR were 60 Vbeta and 13 Jbeta primers. The repertoire was sequenced with immunoSEQ multiplex PCR; TCRdb's copy has only in-frame clones and lacks some. The sample includes about 130,000 clones, just under 75% of them seen just once. The sequence derives from a man between 35 and 55 years old in good health and CMV-seropositive. Material: PBMCs. The V gene is TRBV7-9, the J gene TRBJ1-1; 8 nucleotides line up with TRBD1. This CDR3 reads CASSPGQGSTEAFF. The CDR3 DNA sequence: TGTGCCAGCAGCCCCGGACAGGGATCCACTGAAGCTTTCTTT. Full variable domain (outside the CDR3, taken from reference TRBV7-9 and TRBJ1-1): DTGVSQNPRHKITKRGQNVTFRCDPISEHNRLYWYRQTLGQGPEFLTYFQNEAQLEKSRLLSDRFSAERPKGSFSTLEIQRTEQGDSAMYLCASSPGQGSTEAFFGQGTRLTVV.